Sequencing of this T cell receptor beta chain was carried out in a study of blood T cell repertoires in COVID-19. Overall study context: Nucleic acid was either cDNA or gDNA, and it came from T cells, B-cell-depleted T cells, or PBMCs.

Only in-frame clones appear in the TCRdb table, and some are missing; sequencing was by immunoSEQ multiplex PCR. The sample gives fewer than 200,000 clones, 80% to 90% of which show up once; 7.5% to 8% is in the top ten. CDR1 and CDR2 (germline): SGDLS, YYNGEE. The CDR3 spans 14 residues. V was cut by 2 bases and J by 1 base, with 8 bases left in between. The clonotype comes from a man in his forties or fifties who had recovered from COVID-19. The genes are TRBV9 and TRBJ2-3; unclear D gene. Sequencing was carried out using peripheral blood. Written as DNA, the CDR3 is TGTGCCAGCAGCGTCTTAAGCGGCACAGATACGCAGTATTTT. This translates into CASSVLSGTDTQYF.